Below, 31 T cell receptor beta chains from the same sample are listed, as sequenced in a study of blood T cell repertoires in COVID-19. Assay used: immunoSEQ multiplex PCR; TCRdb lists only in-frame clones, some missing. Of about 250,000 clones listed, about 90% are singletons. The sequencing input was peripheral blood. The receptors stem from a man between 18 and 29 years old with active or convalescent COVID-19.

The V call is TRBV20-1, the J call TRBJ2-5; D is undetermined. The CDR3 totals 11 residues. The V and J ends lost 6 bases and 6 bases respectively, with 11 bases between them. The germline V gene encodes CDR1 DFQATT and CDR2 SNEGSKA (reference sequence). The CDR3 is CSARAAQTQYF. CDR3 DNA sequence: TGCAGTGCACGCGCAGCGCAGACCCAGTACTTC.

The CDR3 reads CASSSPSGGANVLTF. The CDR3 DNA follows: TGCGCCAGCAGCTCCCCCTCCGGTGGGGCCAACGTCCTGACTTTC. The chain uses TRBV5-1 and TRBJ2-6; D ambiguous. The V and J ends lost 3 bases and 3 bases respectively, with 10 bases between them. The CDR3 covers 15 residues. Germline loops: CDR1 SGHRS, CDR2 YFSETQ.

V usage is TRBV10-2 and J usage is TRBJ1-2; tentatively, D is TRBD1 (6 bases). The germline CDR1 and CDR2 sequences are WSHSY and SAAADI. The CDR3 consists of 14 residues. V was trimmed by 10 bases and J by 4 bases, leaving 19 bases between them. The CDR3 loop is CATSRGAEPYGYTF. The CDR3 DNA reads as TGCGCCACTTCCCGGGGGGCTGAACCCTATGGCTACACCTTC.

The J gene is TRBJ2-7, the V gene TRBV20-1; the match to TRBD1 covers 10 bases. CDR1 and CDR2 from the germline V gene are DFQATT and SNEGSKA (reference sequence). CDR3 length: 14 amino acids. The V and J ends lost 4 bases and 2 bases, in that order; junction bases with no gene match: 5. The CDR3 bases are TGCAGTGCTACTGACGGACAGGGGGCCTACGAGCAGTACTTC. Encoded protein: CSATDGQGAYEQYF.

In DNA, the CDR3 is TGTGCCAGCAGCTCCTTGGACAGTAACAATGAGCAGTTCTTC. The encoded protein is CASSSLDSNNEQFF. The chain has TRBV7-3 and TRBJ2-1; weak D call: TRBD1 (6 bases). This CDR3 contains 14 residues. Between the trimmed V and J ends, which lost 4 bases and 5 bases, there was a span of 12 bases. Germline values: CDR1 SGHTA, CDR2 FQGTGA. Full variable domain (outside the CDR3, taken from reference TRBV7-3 and TRBJ2-1): GAGVSQTPSNKVTEKGKYVELRCDPISGHTALYWYRQSLGQGPEFLIYFQGTGAADDSGLPNDRFFAVRPEGSVSTLKIQRTERGDSAVYLCASSSLDSNNEQFFGPGTRLTVL.

The CDR3 region is CSVAHGQGEAFF. CDR3 DNA: TGCAGCGTCGCCCATGGACAGGGTGAAGCTTTCTTT. The chain employs TRBV29-1 and TRBJ1-1; 8 nucleotides match TRBD1. From germline, CDR1 is SQVTM and CDR2 ANQGSEA. Unmatched junction bases numbered 7, after V lost 6 bases and J lost 7 bases. The CDR3 covers 12 residues.

V gene TRBV6-1 combines with J gene TRBJ2-4; maybe TRBD1 (5 bases). The CDR3 has 15 residues. V was trimmed by 2 bases and J by 7 bases, leaving 15 bases between them. CDR1 MNHNS and CDR2 SASEGT come from the germline V gene. CDR3 sequence (DNA): TGTGCCAGCAGTGAATCAGTAGCCCCAGGGAACATTCAGTACTTC. Translated: CASSESVAPGNIQYF.

The chain is built from TRBV30 and TRBJ1-2, with D possibly matching TRBD1 (6 bases). The V end was cut by 3 bases, the J end by 7 bases, with 18 bases between. This CDR3 region has 14 residues. Germline V gene sequence: CDR1 GTSNPN, CDR2 SVGIG (reference sequence). CDR3 coding DNA: TGTGCCTGGAGGCCGCAGGGGAGTCTAGGTGGCTACACCTTC. Protein sequence: CAWRPQGSLGGYTF.

To note about this clone: The junction departs from germline at one end; a sequencing error may be responsible. The V and J genes are TRBV4-1 and TRBJ1-2; D possibly corresponds to TRBD1 (6 bases). The CDR3 runs 14 residues. Looked up from germline, CDR1 is MGHRA and CDR2 is YSYEKL. This CDR3 is CASSQDRGWGSFLF. The CDR3 region has the DNA TGCGCCAGCAGCCAAGATAGGGGGTGGGGGTCATTCCTCTTC.

Only a few counts were recorded for this clone. The chain links TRBV9 to TRBJ2-1; TRBD2 matches 8 bases. V shed 1 base, J shed 6 bases, and the junction held 6 bases outside the gene matches. Germline-derived CDR1 and CDR2 are SGDLS and YYNGEE. The CDR3 is 15 amino acids. CDR3 loop: CASSVLPLAANEQFF. CDR3 nucleotides: TGTGCCAGCAGCGTACTCCCACTAGCGGCCAATGAGCAGTTCTTC.

The chain employs TRBV28 and TRBJ1-2; D possibly corresponds to TRBD1 (5 bases). CDR3 length: 10 amino acids. The V and J ends lost 6 bases and 8 bases respectively, with 7 bases between them. From germline, CDR1 is MDHEN and CDR2 SYDVKM. In DNA, the CDR3 is TGTGCCAGCAGGAGACAGGGCTACACCTTC. Amino acid sequence: CASRRQGYTF.

This clone occurred once. The CDR3 sequence: CASSLAVLAGNSGANVLTF. In nucleotides, the CDR3 is TGTGCCAGCAGCTTAGCAGTCTTGGCGGGGAACTCTGGGGCCAACGTCCTGACTTTC. V is TRBV7-3 and J is TRBJ2-6, with a tentative D call TRBD2 (6 bases). CDR1 is SGHTA and CDR2 is FQGTGA in the germline V gene. The V end was cut by 2 bases, the J end by 0 bases, with 17 bases between. This CDR3 comprises 19 residues.

This clone has more than one count but fewer than ten. The CDR3 DNA follows: TGTGCCAGCAGCTTAGAGGGGCATTCACCCCTCCACTTT. Its translation: CASSLEGHSPLHF. The V and J genes are TRBV7-2 and TRBJ1-6, with D possibly being TRBD1 (5 bases). V was clipped by 1 base and J by 8 bases, with 6 bases between them. Germline-derived CDR1 and CDR2 are SGHTA and FQGNSA. The CDR3 has 13 residues.

This sequence joins TRBV4-3 and TRBJ2-3, with 10 bases that match TRBD2. This CDR3 is 17 amino acids long. Trimming at V came to 0 bases and at J to 1 base, leaving 4 bases not matched to a gene. Germline assignment: CDR1 LGHNA and CDR2 YSLEER. The CDR3 coding sequence is TGCGCCAGCAGCCAAGATCCCAGCGGGGGGGGCACAGATACGCAGTATTTT. The encoded protein is CASSQDPSGGGTDTQYF.

The gene calls are TRBV28 and TRBJ2-4; the match to TRBD1 covers 9 bases. V lost 5 bases and J lost 8; bases outside the gene matches: 19. Looked up from germline, CDR1 is MDHEN and CDR2 is SYDVKM. The CDR3 is 18 residues long. CDR3 amino acids: CASSLPPGTGFREYIQYF. The DNA for the CDR3 is TGTGCCAGCAGTCTCCCCCCTGGGACAGGGTTTAGAGAGTACATTCAGTACTTC.

This clone was detected only once. V gene TRBV11-2 combines with J gene TRBJ2-7; 9 positions match TRBD1. CDR3 length: 16 amino acids. V dropped 3 bases and J dropped 4; count of bases not matched to a gene: 10. The germline V gene has CDR1 SGHAT and CDR2 FQNNGV. The CDR3 sequence is CASSFRVGQGLYEQYF. As DNA, the CDR3 is TGTGCCAGCAGCTTTAGAGTGGGACAGGGACTATACGAGCAGTACTTC.

This chain uses TRBV6-5 with TRBJ1-1; D not certain. The CDR3 is 14 amino acids. CDR1 and CDR2 from the germline V gene are MNHEY and SVGAGI. V was shortened by 4 bases and J by 4 bases, with 13 bases between the two germline ends. The DNA of the CDR3 is TGTGCCAGCAGTTTTCGGGGAGGAAGCACTGAAGCTTTCTTT. It encodes CASSFRGGSTEAFF.

The V gene is TRBV6-5, the J gene TRBJ2-1, with TRBD2 matching 8 bases. Germline V gene data show CDR1 as MNHEY and CDR2 as SVGAGI. The ends lost 9 bases at V and 9 bases at J; junction bases unmatched: 13. CDR3 length equals 14 residues. The CDR3 here is CASTSLTGRGEQFF. CDR3 bases: TGTGCCAGTACCTCACTGACCGGGAGGGGTGAGCAGTTCTTC.

The chain is built from TRBV2 and TRBJ1-2; a possible D gene is TRBD1 (6 bases). CDR1 and CDR2 from the germline V gene are SNHLY and FYNNEI. V was trimmed by 2 bases and J by 1 base, leaving 14 bases between them. The CDR3 has 16 residues. The CDR3 DNA reads as TGTGCCAGCAGTGAACCCCCAGGGGTCCTTAACTATGGCTACACCTTC. Translated, it gives CASSEPPGVLNYGYTF.

This rearrangement joins TRBV5-1 to TRBJ1-2, with TRBD1 as a possible D gene (6 bases). The ends were cut back, 0 bases at V and 1 base at J, with 10 bases in the middle. Germline V gene lookup returns CDR1 SGHRS and CDR2 YFSETQ. This CDR3 is built from 15 residues. The CDR3 is CASSLEGVFNYGYTF. The CDR3, as DNA: TGCGCCAGCAGCTTGGAGGGGGTCTTTAACTATGGCTACACCTTC.

This clone was detected only a few times. The chain recombines TRBV7-3 with TRBJ2-1, with D perhaps matching TRBD2 (6 bases). The CDR3 totals 14 residues. CDR1 and CDR2 from the germline V gene are SGHTA and FQGTGA. The V end lost 1 base, the J end lost 7 bases, and 11 bases lay between the germline ends. This chain's CDR3 is CASSLNTGENEQFF. CDR3 bases: TGTGCCAGCAGCTTAAATACGGGAGAAAATGAGCAGTTCTTC.

The V call is TRBV3-1 (or the pseudogene TRBV3-2), the J call TRBJ2-5; D is ambiguous. The CDR3 is 13 residues long. Trimming pared 1 base from V and 4 bases from J, leaving 7 bases between. Per germline, CDR1 LGHDT and CDR2 YNNKEL (reference sequence). The CDR3 here is CASSQARVETQYF. The CDR3 bases are TGTGCCAGCAGCCAAGCCCGGGTAGAGACCCAGTACTTC.

This clone has only a few counts. CDR3 DNA sequence: TGTGCCAGCAGCTTGGGCGGACAGATTAACGAGCAGTACTTC. Amino acids: CASSLGGQINEQYF. This sequence joins TRBV5-6 and TRBJ2-7; D is perhaps TRBD1 (6 bases). The length of the CDR3 is 14 residues. The germline V gene has CDR1 SGHDT and CDR2 YYEEEE. The ends were cut back, 0 bases at V and 5 bases at J, with 12 bases in the middle.

This chain joins TRBV7-9 and TRBJ2-7; D call uncertain. The V end was cut by 4 bases, the J end by 3 bases, with 13 bases between. CDR1 and CDR2 from the germline V gene are SEHNR and FQNEAQ (reference sequence). The CDR3 covers 14 residues. Here the CDR3 DNA reads TGTGCCAGCAGCTCATTAGCTGGAATCTACGAGCAGTACTTC. As protein: CASSSLAGIYEQYF.

The genes are TRBV3-1 (or the pseudogene TRBV3-2) and TRBJ1-5; the match to TRBD1 covers 9 bases. Germline values: CDR1 LGHDT, CDR2 YNNKEL (reference sequence). CDR3 length: 16 amino acids. V gave up 3 bases and J gave up 5 bases; unmatched junction bases: 8. The CDR3 sequence is CASSQNPGQGDQPQHF. CDR3 nucleotide sequence: TGTGCCAGCAGCCAGAACCCGGGACAGGGAGATCAGCCCCAGCATTTT.

The chain employs TRBV4-1 and TRBJ1-4; 7 bases are a match to TRBD1. V lost 4 bases and J lost 5; bases outside the gene matches: 4. This CDR3 contains 14 residues. CDR1 and CDR2 (germline): MGHRA, YSYEKL. The CDR3, as DNA: TGCGCCAGCAGCCCGGGACAGAGGAATGAAAAACTGTTTTTT. It yields the protein CASSPGQRNEKLFF.

The table lists this clone with a few counts. The chain links TRBV12-3 or TRBV12-4 to TRBJ1-2, with a possible D match to TRBD1 (5 bases). V lost 6 bases and J lost 5, with 10 bases in between. The CDR3 length is 12 residues. CDR3 DNA: TGTGCCAGCAGGCCAGGGTGGTATGGCTACACCTTC. Translating gives CASRPGWYGYTF.

V gene TRBV2 combines with J gene TRBJ1-5; D is unresolved. The length of the CDR3 is 14 residues. Trimming removed 6 bases at V and 4 bases at J, with 13 bases between. The germline CDR1 and CDR2 sequences are SNHLY and FYNNEI. The CDR3 region is CASSASERNQPQHF. The DNA for the CDR3 is TGTGCCAGCAGCGCCTCTGAGAGAAATCAGCCCCAGCATTTT.

The chain couples TRBV2 to TRBJ2-2, with TRBD2 matching 12 bases. The CDR3 has 16 residues. Germline V gene lookup returns CDR1 SNHLY and CDR2 FYNNEI. V lost 6 bases and J lost 7; bases outside the gene matches: 9. The CDR3 sequence is CASRGSLAGGDGELFF. The CDR3 DNA is TGTGCCAGCAGAGGATCTCTAGCGGGAGGGGACGGGGAGCTGTTTTTT.

The chain couples TRBV6-2 or TRBV6-3 to TRBJ1-2; D uncertain. Between the trimmed V and J ends, which lost 8 bases and 6 bases, there was a span of 10 bases. Germline-derived CDR1 and CDR2 are MNHEY and SVGEGT. The length of the CDR3 is 11 residues. CDR3 residues: CASGSGNGYTF. CDR3 DNA sequence: TGTGCCAGCGGTTCCGGTAATGGCTACACCTTC.

The rearrangement uses TRBV5-4 and TRBJ2-5; TRBD2 agrees at 12 bases. The CDR3 covers 16 residues. The V gene end was trimmed by 3 bases and the J gene end by 9 bases; junction bases not matched to a gene: 12. Germline V CDR1 and CDR2: SGHNT, YYREEE (reference sequence). This chain's CDR3 is CASSSRTSGVQRAQYF. CDR3 coding DNA: TGTGCCAGCAGCTCCCGGACTAGCGGGGTTCAAAGGGCCCAGTACTTC.